This TCR beta chain was sequenced for a study of blood T cell repertoires in COVID-19. Some clones are missing from TCRdb's copy, which holds only in-frame ones; the method was immunoSEQ multiplex PCR. The sample gives some 410,000 clones, roughly 88% of which show up once; more than 0.85% is in the top ten. The sample comprised PBMCs or T cells enriched from blood (not recorded which). The clonotype was recovered from a woman in her 30s with acute COVID-19.

The CDR3 loop reads CGTDSGTEAFF. The CDR3 DNA follows: TGTGGTACCGATTCGGGCACTGAAGCTTTCTTT. The chain recombines TRBV25-1 with TRBJ1-1; the D is unclear. Germline assignment: CDR1 MGHDK and CDR2 SYGVNS. This CDR3 region has 11 residues.